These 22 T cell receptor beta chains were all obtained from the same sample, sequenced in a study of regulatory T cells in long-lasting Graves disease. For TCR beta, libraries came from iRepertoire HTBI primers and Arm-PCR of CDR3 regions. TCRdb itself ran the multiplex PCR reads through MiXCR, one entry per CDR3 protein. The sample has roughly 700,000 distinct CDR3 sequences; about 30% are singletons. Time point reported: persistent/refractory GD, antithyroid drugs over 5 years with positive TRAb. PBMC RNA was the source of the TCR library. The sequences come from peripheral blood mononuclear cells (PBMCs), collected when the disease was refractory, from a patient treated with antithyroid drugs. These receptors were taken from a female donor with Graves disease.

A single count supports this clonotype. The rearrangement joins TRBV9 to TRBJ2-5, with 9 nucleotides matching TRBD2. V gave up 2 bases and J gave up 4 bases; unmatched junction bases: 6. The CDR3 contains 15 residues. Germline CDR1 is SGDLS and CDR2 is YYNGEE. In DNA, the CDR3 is TGTGCCAGCAGCGTGAGCGGGAGGTATCCAGAGACCCAGTACTTC. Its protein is CASSVSGRYPETQYF.

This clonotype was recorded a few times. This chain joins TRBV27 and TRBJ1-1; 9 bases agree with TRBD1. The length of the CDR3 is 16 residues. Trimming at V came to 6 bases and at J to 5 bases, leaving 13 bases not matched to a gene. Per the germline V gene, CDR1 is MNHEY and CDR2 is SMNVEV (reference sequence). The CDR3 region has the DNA TGTGCCAGCAGCCCAAACTACAGGGGGCTAGGAACTGAAGCTTTCTTT. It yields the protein CASSPNYRGLGTEAFF.

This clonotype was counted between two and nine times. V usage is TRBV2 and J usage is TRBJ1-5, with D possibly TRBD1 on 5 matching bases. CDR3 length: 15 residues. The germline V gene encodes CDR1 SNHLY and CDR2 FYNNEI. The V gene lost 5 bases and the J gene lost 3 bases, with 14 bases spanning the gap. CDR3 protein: CASSYRDGFNQPQHF. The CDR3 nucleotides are TGTGCCAGCAGTTACCGGGACGGTTTCAATCAGCCCCAGCATTTT.

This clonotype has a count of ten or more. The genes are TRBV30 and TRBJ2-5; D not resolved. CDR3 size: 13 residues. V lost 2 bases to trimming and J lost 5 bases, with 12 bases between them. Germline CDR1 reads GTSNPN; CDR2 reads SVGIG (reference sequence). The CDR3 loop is CAWSIRPRETQYF. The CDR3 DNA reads TGTGCCTGGAGTATTAGGCCTCGGGAGACCCAGTACTTC.

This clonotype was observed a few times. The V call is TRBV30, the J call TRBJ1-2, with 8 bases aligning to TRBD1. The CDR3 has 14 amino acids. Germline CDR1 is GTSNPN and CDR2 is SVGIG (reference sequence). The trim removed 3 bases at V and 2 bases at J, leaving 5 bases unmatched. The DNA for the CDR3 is TGTGCCTGGAGCAAGGACAGGGCCAACTATGGCTACACCTTC. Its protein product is CAWSKDRANYGYTF.

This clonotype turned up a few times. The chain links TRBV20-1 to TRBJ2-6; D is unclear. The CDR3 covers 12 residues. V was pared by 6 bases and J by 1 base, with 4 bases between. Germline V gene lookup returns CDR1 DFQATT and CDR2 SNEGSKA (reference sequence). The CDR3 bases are TGCAGTGCCGCTTCTGGGGCCAACGTCCTGACTTTC. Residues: CSAASGANVLTF.

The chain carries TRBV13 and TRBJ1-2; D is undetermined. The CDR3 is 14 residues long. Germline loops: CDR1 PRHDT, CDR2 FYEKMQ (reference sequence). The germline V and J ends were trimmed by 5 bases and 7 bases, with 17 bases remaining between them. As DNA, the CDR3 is TGTGCCAGCAGCAACAGCGACGAGACATTTGGCTACACCTTC. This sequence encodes CASSNSDETFGYTF. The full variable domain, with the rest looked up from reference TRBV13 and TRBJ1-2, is AAGVIQSPRHLIKEKRETATLKCYPIPRHDTVYWYQQGPGQDPQFLISFYEKMQSDKGSIPDRFSAQQFSDYHSELNMSSLELGDSALYFCASSNSDETFGYTFGSGTRLTVV.

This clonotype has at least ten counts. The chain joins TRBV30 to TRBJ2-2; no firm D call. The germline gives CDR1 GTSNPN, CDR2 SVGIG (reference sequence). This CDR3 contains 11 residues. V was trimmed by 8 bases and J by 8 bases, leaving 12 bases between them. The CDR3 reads CAARHGGELFF. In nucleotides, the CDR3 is TGTGCCGCCCGACACGGAGGGGAGCTGTTTTTT.

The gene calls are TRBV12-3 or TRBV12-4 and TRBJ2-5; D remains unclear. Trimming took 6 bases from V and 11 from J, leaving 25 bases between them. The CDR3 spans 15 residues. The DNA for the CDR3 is TGTGCCAGCAGCTCCGCGAAGCGTTGGTTTAAGGAGCAGTACTTC. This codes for CASSSAKRWFKEQYF.

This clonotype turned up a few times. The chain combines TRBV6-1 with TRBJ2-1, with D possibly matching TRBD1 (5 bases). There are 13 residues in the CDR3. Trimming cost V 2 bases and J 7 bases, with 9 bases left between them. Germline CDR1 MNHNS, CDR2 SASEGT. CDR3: CASSEQGVNEQFF. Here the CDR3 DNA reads TGTGCCAGCAGTGAACAGGGCGTGAATGAGCAGTTCTTC.

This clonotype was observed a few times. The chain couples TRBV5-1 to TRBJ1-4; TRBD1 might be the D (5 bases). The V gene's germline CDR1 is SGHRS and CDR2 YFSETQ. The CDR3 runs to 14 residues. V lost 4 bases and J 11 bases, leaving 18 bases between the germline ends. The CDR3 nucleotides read TGCGCCAGCAGCCGTGGGGGGAGCGGTGAGAAACTGTTTTTT. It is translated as CASSRGGSGEKLFF.

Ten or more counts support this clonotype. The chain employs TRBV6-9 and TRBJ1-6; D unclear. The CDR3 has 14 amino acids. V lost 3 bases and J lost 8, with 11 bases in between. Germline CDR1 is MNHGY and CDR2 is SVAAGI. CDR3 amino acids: CASSYSGVDSPLHF. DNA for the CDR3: TGTGCCAGCAGTTACAGTGGGGTGGATTCACCCCTCCACTTT.

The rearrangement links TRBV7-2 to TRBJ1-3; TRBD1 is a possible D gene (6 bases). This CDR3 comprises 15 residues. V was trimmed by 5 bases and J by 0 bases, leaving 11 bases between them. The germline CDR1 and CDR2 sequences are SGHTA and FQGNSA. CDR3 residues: CASSAGTTSGNTIYF. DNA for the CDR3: TGTGCCAGCAGCGCCGGGACAACCTCTGGAAACACCATATATTTT.

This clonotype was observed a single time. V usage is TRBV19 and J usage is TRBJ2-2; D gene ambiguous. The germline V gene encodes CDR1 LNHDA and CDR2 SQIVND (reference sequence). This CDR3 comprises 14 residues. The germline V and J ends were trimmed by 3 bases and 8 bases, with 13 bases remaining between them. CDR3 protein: CASSMGGNVGELFF. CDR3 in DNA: TGTGCCAGTAGTATGGGTGGAAACGTTGGGGAGCTGTTTTTT.

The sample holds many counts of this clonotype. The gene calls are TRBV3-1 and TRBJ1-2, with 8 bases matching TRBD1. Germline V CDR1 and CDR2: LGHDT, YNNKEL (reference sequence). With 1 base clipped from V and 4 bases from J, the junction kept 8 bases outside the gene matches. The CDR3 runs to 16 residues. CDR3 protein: CASSQGLPGGGYGYTF. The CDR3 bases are TGTGCCAGCAGCCAAGGTTTGCCAGGGGGCGGCTATGGCTACACCTTC. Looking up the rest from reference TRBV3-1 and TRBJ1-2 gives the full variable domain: DTAVSQTPKYLVTQMGNDKSIKCEQNLGHDTMYWYKQDSKKFLKIMFSYNNKELIINETVPNRFSPKSPDKAHLNLHINSLELGDSAVYFCASSQGLPGGGYGYTFGSGTRLTVV.

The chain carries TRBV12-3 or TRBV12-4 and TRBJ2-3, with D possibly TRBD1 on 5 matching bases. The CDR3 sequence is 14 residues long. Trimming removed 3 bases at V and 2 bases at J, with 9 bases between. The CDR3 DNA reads TGTGCCAGCAGTTTTGCTGGGGCCACAGATACGCAGTATTTT. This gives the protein CASSFAGATDTQYF.

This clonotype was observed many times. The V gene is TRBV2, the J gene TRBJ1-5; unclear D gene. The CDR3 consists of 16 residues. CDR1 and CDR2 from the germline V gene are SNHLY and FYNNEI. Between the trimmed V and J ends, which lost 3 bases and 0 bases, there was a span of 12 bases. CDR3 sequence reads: CASSELGRNSNQPQHF. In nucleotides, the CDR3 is TGTGCCAGCAGTGAGCTGGGTAGGAATAGCAATCAGCCCCAGCATTTT.

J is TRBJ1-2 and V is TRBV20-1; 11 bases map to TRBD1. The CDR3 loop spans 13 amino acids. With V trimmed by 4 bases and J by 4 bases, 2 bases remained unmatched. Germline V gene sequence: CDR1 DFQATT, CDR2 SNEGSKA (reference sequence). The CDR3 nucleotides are TGCAGTGCTACGGACAGGGGGCTCTATGGCTACACCTTC. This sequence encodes CSATDRGLYGYTF.

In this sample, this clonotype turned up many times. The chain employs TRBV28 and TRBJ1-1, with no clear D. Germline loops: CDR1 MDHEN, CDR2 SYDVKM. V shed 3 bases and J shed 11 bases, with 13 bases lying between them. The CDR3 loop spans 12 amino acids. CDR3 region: CASSFSSKGAFF. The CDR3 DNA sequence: TGTGCCAGCAGTTTTTCGTCCAAAGGGGCTTTCTTT.

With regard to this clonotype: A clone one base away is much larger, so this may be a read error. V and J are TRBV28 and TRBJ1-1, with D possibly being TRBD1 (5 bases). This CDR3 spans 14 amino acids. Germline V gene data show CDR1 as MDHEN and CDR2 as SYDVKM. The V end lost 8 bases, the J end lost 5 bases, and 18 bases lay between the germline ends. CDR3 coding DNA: TGTGCCAGCGAGGTCCAGGGTGAGGAGACTGAAGCTTTCTTT. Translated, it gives CASEVQGEETEAFF.

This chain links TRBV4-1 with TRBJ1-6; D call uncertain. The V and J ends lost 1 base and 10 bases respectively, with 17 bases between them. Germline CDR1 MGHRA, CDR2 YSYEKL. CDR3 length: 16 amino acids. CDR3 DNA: TGCGCCAGCAGCCAAGGTCAGGACCTCCGAGCGTCACCCCTCCACTTT. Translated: CASSQGQDLRASPLHF.

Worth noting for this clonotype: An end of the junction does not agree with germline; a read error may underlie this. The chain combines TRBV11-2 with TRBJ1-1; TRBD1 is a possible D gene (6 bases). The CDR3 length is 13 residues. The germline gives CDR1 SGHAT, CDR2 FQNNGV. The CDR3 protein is CASSLSGDTGAFF. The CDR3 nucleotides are TGTGCCAGCAGCTTATCAGGGGACACTGGAGCTTTCTTT. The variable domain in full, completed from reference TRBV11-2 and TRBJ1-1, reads EAGVAQSPRYKIIEKRQSVAFWCNPISGHATLYWYQQILGQGPKLLIQFQNNGVVDDSQLPKDRFSAERLKGVDSTLKIQPAKLEDSAVYLCASSLSGDTGAFFGQGTRLTVV.